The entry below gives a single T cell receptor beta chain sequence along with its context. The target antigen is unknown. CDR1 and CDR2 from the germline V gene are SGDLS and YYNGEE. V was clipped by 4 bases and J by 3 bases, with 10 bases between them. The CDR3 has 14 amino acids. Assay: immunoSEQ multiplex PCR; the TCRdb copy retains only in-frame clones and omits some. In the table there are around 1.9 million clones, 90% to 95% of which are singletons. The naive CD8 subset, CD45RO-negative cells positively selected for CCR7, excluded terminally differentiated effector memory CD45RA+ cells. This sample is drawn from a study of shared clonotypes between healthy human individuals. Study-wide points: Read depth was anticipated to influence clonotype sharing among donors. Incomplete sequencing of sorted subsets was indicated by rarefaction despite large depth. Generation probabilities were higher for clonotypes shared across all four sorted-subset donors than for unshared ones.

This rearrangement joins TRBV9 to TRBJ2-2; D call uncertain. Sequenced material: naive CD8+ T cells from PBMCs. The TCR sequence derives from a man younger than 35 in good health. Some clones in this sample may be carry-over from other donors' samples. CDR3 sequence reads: CASSPPFHTGELFF. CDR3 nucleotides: TGTGCCAGCAGCCCTCCCTTCCACACCGGGGAGCTGTTTTTT.